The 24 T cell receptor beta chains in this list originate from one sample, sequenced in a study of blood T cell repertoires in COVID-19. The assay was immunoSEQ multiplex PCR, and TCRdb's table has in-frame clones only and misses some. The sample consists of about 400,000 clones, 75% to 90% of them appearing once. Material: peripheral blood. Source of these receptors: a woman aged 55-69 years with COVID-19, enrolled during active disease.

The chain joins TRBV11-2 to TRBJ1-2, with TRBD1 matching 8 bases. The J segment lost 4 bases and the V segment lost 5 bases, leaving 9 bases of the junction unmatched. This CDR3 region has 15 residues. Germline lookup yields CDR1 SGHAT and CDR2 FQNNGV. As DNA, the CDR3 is TGTGCCAGCAGCCCCGTCCGGACAGGGCGCTATGGCTACACCTTC. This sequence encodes CASSPVRTGRYGYTF. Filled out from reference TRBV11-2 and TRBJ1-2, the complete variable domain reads EAGVAQSPRYKIIEKRQSVAFWCNPISGHATLYWYQQILGQGPKLLIQFQNNGVVDDSQLPKDRFSAERLKGVDSTLKIQPAKLEDSAVYLCASSPVRTGRYGYTFGSGTRLTVV.

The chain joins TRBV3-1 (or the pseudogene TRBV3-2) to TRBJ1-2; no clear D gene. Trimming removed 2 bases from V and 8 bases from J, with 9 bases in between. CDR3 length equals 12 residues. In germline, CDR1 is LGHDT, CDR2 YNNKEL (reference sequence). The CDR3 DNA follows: TGTGCCAGCAGCCAACTTCTAACCGGCTACACCTTC. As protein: CASSQLLTGYTF.

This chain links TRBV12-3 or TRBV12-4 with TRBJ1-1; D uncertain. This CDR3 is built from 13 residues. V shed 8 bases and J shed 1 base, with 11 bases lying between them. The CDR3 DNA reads TGTGCCAGCTTATATCACAAGAACACTGAAGCTTTCTTT. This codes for CASLYHKNTEAFF.

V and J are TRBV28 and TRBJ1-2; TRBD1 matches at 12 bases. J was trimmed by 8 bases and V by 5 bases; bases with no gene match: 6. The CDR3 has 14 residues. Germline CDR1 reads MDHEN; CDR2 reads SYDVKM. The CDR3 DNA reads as TGTGCCAGCAGTACCGGGACAGGGGGCTGGGGCTACACCTTC. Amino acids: CASSTGTGGWGYTF.

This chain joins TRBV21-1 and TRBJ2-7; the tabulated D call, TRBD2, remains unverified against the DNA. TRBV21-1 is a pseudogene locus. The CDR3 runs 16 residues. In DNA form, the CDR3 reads TGTGCCAGCAGCAAAGTCTGGCAACTAAACACCTACGAGCAGTACTTC. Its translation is CASSKVWQLNTYEQYF.

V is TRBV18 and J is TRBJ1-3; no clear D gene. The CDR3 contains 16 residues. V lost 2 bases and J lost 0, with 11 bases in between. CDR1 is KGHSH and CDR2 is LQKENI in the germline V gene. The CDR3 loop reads CASSPSTLRSGNTIYF. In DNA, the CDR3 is TGTGCCAGCTCACCATCGACACTGCGCTCTGGAAACACCATATATTTT.

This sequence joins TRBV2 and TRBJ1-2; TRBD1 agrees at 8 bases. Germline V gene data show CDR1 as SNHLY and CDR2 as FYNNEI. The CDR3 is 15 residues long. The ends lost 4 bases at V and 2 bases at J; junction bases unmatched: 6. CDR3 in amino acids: CASSGVQGANYGYTF. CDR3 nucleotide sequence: TGTGCCAGCAGTGGGGTCCAGGGGGCGAACTATGGCTACACCTTC. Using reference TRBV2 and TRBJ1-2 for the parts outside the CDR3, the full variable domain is EPEVTQTPSHQVTQMGQEVILRCVPISNHLYFYWYRQILGQKVEFLVSFYNNEISEKSEIFDDQFSVERPDGSNFTLKIRSTKLEDSAMYFCASSGVQGANYGYTFGSGTRLTVV.

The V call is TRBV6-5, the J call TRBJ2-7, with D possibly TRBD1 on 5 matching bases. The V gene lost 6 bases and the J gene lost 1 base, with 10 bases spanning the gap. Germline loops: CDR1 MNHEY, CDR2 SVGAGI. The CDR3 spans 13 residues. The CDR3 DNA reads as TGTGCCAGCAGGAAGACAGTTTCCTACGAGCAGTACTTC. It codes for CASRKTVSYEQYF.

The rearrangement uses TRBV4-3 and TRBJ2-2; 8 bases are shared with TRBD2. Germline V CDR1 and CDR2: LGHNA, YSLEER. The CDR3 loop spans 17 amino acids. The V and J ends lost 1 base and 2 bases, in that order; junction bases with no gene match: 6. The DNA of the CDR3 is TGCGCCAGCAGCCAAGGGCCGGGGGGGCTTAACACCGGGGAGCTGTTTTTT. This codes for CASSQGPGGLNTGELFF.

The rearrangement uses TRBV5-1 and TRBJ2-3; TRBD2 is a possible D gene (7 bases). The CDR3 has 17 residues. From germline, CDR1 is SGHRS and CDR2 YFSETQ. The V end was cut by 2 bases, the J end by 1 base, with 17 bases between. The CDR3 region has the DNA TGCGCCAGCAGCTTATCCGTTGGGGGGGCGCGCACAGATACGCAGTATTTT. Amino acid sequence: CASSLSVGGARTDTQYF.

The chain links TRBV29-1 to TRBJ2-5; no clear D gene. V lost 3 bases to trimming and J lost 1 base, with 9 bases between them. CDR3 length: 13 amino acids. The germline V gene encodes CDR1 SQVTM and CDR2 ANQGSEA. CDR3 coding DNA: TGCAGCGTTGATCGGAGCCCCCAAGAGACCCAGTACTTC. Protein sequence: CSVDRSPQETQYF. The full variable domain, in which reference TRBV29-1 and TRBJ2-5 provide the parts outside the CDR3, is SAVISQKPSRDICQRGTSLTIQCQVDSQVTMMFWYRQQPGQSLTLIATANQGSEATYESGFVIDKFPISRPNLTFSTLTVSNMSPEDSSIYLCSVDRSPQETQYFGPGTRLLVL.

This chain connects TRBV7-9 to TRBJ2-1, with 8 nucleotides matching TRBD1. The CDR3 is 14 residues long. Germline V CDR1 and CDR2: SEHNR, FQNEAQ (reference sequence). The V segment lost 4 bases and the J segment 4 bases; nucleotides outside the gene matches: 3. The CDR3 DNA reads TGTGCCAGCAGCTCGTACAGGGGGTACAATGAGCAGTTCTTC. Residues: CASSSYRGYNEQFF.

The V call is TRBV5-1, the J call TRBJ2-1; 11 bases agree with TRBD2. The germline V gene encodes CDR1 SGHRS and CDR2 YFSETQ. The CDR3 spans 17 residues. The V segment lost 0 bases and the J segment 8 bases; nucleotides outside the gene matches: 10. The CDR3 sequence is CASSLERSGGASDEQFF. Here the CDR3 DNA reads TGCGCCAGCAGCTTGGAACGTAGCGGGGGGGCCAGTGATGAGCAGTTCTTC.

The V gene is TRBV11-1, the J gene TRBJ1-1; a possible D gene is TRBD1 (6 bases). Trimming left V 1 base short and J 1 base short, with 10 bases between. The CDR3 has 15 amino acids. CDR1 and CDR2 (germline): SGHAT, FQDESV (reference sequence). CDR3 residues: CASSLGVRGNTEAFF. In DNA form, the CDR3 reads TGTGCCAGCAGCTTAGGGGTCAGGGGGAACACTGAAGCTTTCTTT.

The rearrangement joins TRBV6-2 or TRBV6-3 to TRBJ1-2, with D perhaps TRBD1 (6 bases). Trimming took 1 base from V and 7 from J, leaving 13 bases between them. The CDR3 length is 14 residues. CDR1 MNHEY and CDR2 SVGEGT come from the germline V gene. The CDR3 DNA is TGTGCCAGCAGTTACTACTCAGGGGTTCGTGGCTACACCTTC. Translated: CASSYYSGVRGYTF.

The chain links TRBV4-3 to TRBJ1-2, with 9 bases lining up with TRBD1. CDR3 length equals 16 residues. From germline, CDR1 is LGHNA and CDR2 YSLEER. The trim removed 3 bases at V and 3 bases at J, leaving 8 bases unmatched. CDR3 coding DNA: TGCGCCAGCAGCCAGGACACTACAGGGGGCTACTATGGCTACACCTTC. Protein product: CASSQDTTGGYYGYTF.

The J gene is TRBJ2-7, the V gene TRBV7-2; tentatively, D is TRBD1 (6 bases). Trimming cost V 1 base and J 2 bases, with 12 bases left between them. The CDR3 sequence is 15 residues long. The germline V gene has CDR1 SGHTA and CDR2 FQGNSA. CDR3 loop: CASSLGSGVTYEQYF. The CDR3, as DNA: TGTGCCAGCAGCTTAGGGTCAGGGGTAACCTACGAGCAGTACTTC.

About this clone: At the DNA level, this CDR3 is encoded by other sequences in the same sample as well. CDR3 sequence: CASSERGGYNEQFF. For the CDR3, the DNA is TGTGCCAGCAGTGAGCGGGGGGGCTACAATGAGCAGTTCTTC. This sequence joins TRBV2 and TRBJ2-1; 9 bases match TRBD2. V gave up 3 bases and J gave up 3 bases; unmatched junction bases: 0. Germline lookup yields CDR1 SNHLY and CDR2 FYNNEI. The CDR3 sequence is 14 residues long.

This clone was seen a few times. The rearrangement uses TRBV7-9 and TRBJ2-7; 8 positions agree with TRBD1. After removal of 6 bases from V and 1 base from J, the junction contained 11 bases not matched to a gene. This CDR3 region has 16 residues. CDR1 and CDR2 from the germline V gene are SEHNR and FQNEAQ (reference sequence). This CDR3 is CASSSPRDRMSYEQYF. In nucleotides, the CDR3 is TGTGCCAGCAGTTCCCCCCGGGACAGGATGTCCTACGAGCAGTACTTC.

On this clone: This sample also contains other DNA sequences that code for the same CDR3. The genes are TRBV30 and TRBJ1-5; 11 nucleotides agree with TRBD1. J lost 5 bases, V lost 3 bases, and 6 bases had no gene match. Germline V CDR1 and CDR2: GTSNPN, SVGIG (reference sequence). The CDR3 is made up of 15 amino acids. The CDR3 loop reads CAWSGGTGGDQPQHF. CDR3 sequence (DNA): TGTGCCTGGAGCGGCGGGACAGGGGGTGATCAGCCCCAGCATTTT. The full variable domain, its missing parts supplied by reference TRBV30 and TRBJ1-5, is SQTIHQWPATLVQPVGSPLSLECTVEGTSNPNLYWYRQAAGRGLQLLFYSVGIGQISSEVPQNLSASRPQDRQFILSSKKLLLSDSGFYLCAWSGGTGGDQPQHFGDGTRLSIL.

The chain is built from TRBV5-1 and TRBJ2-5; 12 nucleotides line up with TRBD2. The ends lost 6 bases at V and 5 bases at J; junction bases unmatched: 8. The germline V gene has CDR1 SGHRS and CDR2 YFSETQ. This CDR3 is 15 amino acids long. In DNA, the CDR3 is TGCGCCAGCATGACTAGCGGGGGAGCTGGGGAGACCCAGTACTTC. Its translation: CASMTSGGAGETQYF. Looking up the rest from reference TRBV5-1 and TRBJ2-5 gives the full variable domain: KAGVTQTPRYLIKTRGQQVTLSCSPISGHRSVSWYQQTPGQGLQFLFEYFSETQRNKGNFPGRFSGRQFSNSRSEMNVSTLELGDSALYLCASMTSGGAGETQYFGPGTRLLVL.

CDR3 protein: CASSQGGGGAGAQYF. CDR3 DNA: TGTGCCAGCAGCCAAGGAGGCGGGGGGGCCGGGGCGCAGTATTTT. The chain has TRBV3-1 (or the pseudogene TRBV3-2) and TRBJ2-3, with 9 bases lining up with TRBD2. The V segment lost 1 base and the J segment 10 bases; nucleotides outside the gene matches: 9. The germline V gene has CDR1 LGHDT and CDR2 YNNKEL (reference sequence). The CDR3 has 15 residues.

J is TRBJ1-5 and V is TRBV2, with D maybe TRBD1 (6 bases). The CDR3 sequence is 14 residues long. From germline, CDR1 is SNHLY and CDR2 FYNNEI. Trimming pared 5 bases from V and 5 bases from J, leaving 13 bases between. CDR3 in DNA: TGTGCCAGCAGTCCGTTGGGACAAGATCAGCCCCAGCATTTT. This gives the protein CASSPLGQDQPQHF.

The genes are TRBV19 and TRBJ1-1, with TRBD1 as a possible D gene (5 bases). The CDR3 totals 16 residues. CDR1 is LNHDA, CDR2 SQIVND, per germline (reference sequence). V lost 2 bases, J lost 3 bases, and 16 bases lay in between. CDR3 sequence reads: CASSIKGYFRDTEAFF. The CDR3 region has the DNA TGTGCCAGTAGTATAAAGGGATATTTCAGGGACACTGAAGCTTTCTTT.